Following are 2 T cell receptor beta chains from one sample sequenced in a study of blood T cell repertoires in COVID-19. Profiling relied on immunoSEQ multiplex PCR, and the TCRdb table lists in-frame clones only, not all of them. Altogether over 100,000 clones are present, 91% being singletons, with the ten largest covering 6%. Material: peripheral blood. These receptors were collected from a human donor in a cohort sampled during active COVID-19.

The V and J genes are TRBV6-5 and TRBJ2-7, with D unresolved. The CDR3 length is 16 residues. V was shortened by 0 bases and J by 0 bases, with 12 bases between the two germline ends. Germline V gene sequence: CDR1 MNHEY, CDR2 SVGAGI. Written as DNA, the CDR3 is TGTGCCAGCAGTTACTCTCCCGGTGAGAACTCCTACGAGCAGTACTTC. Its protein product is CASSYSPGENSYEQYF.

This chain links TRBV15 with TRBJ1-2, with TRBD1 as a possible D gene (6 bases). Trimming removed 0 bases at V and 5 bases at J, with 13 bases between. The germline V gene has CDR1 LNHNV and CDR2 YYDKDF (reference sequence). This CDR3 is 15 amino acids long. The CDR3 here is CATSRDQDSWYGYTF. CDR3 nucleotides: TGTGCCACCAGCAGAGATCAGGACAGCTGGTATGGCTACACCTTC. Complete variable domain (other parts from reference TRBV15 and TRBJ1-2): DAMVIQNPRYQVTQFGKPVTLSCSQTLNHNVMYWYQQKSSQAPKLLFHYYDKDFNNEADTPDNFQSRRPNTSFCFLDIRSPGLGDTAMYLCATSRDQDSWYGYTFGSGTRLTVV.